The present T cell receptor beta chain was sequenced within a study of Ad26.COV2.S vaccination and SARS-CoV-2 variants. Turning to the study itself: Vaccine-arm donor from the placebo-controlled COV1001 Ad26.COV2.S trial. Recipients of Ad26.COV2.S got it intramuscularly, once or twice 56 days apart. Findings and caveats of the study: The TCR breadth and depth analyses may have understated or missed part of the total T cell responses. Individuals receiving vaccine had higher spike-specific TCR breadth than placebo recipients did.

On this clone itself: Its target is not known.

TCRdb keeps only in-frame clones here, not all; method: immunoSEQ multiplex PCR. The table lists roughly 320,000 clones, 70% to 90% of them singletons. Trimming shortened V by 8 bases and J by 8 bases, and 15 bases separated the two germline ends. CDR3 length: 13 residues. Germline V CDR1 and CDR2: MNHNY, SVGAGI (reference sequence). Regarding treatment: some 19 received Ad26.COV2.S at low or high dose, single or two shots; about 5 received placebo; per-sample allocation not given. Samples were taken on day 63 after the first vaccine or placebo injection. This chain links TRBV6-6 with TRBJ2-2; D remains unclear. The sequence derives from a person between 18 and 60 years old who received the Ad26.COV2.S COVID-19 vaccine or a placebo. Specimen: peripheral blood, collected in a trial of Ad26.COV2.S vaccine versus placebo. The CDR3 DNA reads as TGTGCCAGCGGATGGACGGGTGTGGGGGAGCTGTTTTTT. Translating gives CASGWTGVGELFF.